The rows below give T cell receptor beta chains drawn from one sample of a study of Ad26.COV2.S vaccination and SARS-CoV-2 variants. Method: immunoSEQ multiplex PCR; TCRdb's copy keeps in-frame clones and lacks some. Found here are fewer than 400,000 clones, over 75% of them singletons; the top ten hold 1.5% to 2%. The sample was peripheral blood, taken in a trial of Ad26.COV2.S vaccine versus placebo. The receptors were gathered from a person between 18 and 65 years old who received the Ad26.COV2.S COVID-19 vaccine or a placebo. The CDR3 runs from the conserved cysteine through the conserved F or W. The D gene is left open where the match is weak. Clone size is shown for a subset of rows, as once, few, many or a class of expanded clone.

>-|TRBD2|TRBJ2-1|TRBV11-3
CASSPSGGGWVSYNEQFF
TGTGCCAGCAGCCCCTCCGGCGGGGGGTGGGTTTCCTACAATGAGCAGTTCTTC
>-|TRBD2|TRBJ2-7|TRBV7-9
CASSPRGGTLTYEQYF
TGTGCCAGCAGCCCTAGGGGAGGGACCCTGACCTACGAGCAGTACTTC
>-|-|TRBJ2-7|TRBV6-5
CASSPPGTEHYEQYF
TGTGCCAGCAGCCCCCCCGGGACGGAACACTACGAGCAGTACTTC
>-|-|TRBJ1-1|TRBV19
CASSIAPTRGTEAFF
TGTGCCAGTAGTATAGCCCCTACCCGAGGTACTGAAGCTTTCTTT
>-|TRBD2|TRBJ2-7|TRBV5-4
CASSLAGGSSGEQYF
TGTGCCAGCAGCTTGGCGGGAGGGTCCTCGGGCGAGCAGTACTTC
>-|-|TRBJ2-3|TRBV5-1
CASSRGGAGSTDTQYF
TGCGCCAGCAGTCGAGGGGGTGCGGGAAGCACAGATACGCAGTATTTT
>-|-|TRBJ1-1|TRBV7-9
CASSSLGTMNTEAFF
TGTGCCAGCAGCTCCCTAGGGACAATGAACACTGAAGCTTTCTTT
>once|-|TRBJ1-6|TRBV7-9
CASSLTTGANSPLHF
TGTGCCAGCAGCTTAACGACTGGGGCCAATTCACCCCTCCACTTT
>-|-|TRBJ2-3|TRBV4-1
CATSRGGTDTQYF
TGCGCCACCTCTCGCGGGGGCACAGATACGCAGTATTTT
>-|-|TRBJ1-1|TRBV9
CASSVEGSEEAFF
TGTGCCAGCAGCGTAGAAGGTTCGGAGGAAGCTTTCTTT
>-|-|TRBJ2-5|TRBV5-1
CASSSGPQETQYF
TGCGCCAGCAGTTCCGGGCCCCAAGAGACCCAGTACTTC
>-|-|TRBJ2-1|TRBV18
CASSLGGPYNEQFF
TGTGCCAGCTCACTCGGGGGGCCTTACAATGAGCAGTTCTTC
>-|-|TRBJ2-7|TRBV28
CASSENYEQYF
TGTGCCAGCAGTGAAAACTACGAGCAGTACTTC
>-|-|TRBJ2-3|TRBV3-1/TRBV3-2
CASSVRGVGTDTQYF
TGTGCCAGCAGCGTAAGGGGGGTCGGCACAGATACGCAGTATTTT
>-|-|TRBJ2-7|TRBV9
CASSVGGGRDEQYF
TGTGCCAGCAGCGTTGGAGGGGGCAGGGACGAGCAGTACTTC
>-|TRBD1|TRBJ1-1|TRBV11-2
CASSPPSLTGSHTEAFF
TGTGCCAGCAGCCCTCCCTCTTTGACAGGGTCGCACACTGAAGCTTTCTTT
>-|TRBD2|TRBJ2-7|TRBV7-6
CASSAKGEAGTSIYEQYF
TGTGCCAGCAGCGCTAAAGGGGAGGCCGGGACTAGCATCTACGAGCAGTACTTC
>-|-|TRBJ2-7|TRBV6-4
CASRPGSAEQYF
TGTGCCAGCCGACCCGGGAGTGCCGAGCAGTACTTC
>-|-|TRBJ2-7|TRBV14
CASSQERGIYYEQYF
TGTGCCAGCAGCCAAGAGAGGGGGATATACTACGAGCAGTACTTC
>once|-|TRBJ2-1|TRBV7-3
CASSLFLYSYNEQFF
TGTGCCAGCAGCTTATTCCTGTACTCCTACAATGAGCAGTTCTTC